This entry features one T cell receptor (beta chain) sequence. The antigen is unknown. Coverage ceases 3 residues before the CDR3 finishes, and the germline J gene fills in the end. The data are from a study of T cell clonality in common variable immunodeficiency. Findings and caveats of the study: Patient heterogeneity in the CVID cohort limited correlations between repertoire features and clinical complications. Compared with healthy controls, CVID subjects showed increased TCRbeta clonality, mostly in about a third. Reportedly, TCR beta sequences from common variable immunodeficiency showed fewer deletions and N-nucleotide insertions.

Profiled with immunoSEQ multiplex PCR; TCRdb holds only in-frame clones, not every one. This sample includes about 20,000 clones with no singletons; its ten biggest clones take up around 2.6%. V lost 0 bases and J lost 8, with 8 bases in between. The CDR3 is 13 residues long. Germline V CDR1 and CDR2: LNHDA, SQIVND (reference sequence). The receptor comes from a human donor with common variable immunodeficiency. Specimen: peripheral blood mononuclear cells. The genes are TRBV19 and TRBJ2-1; D is ambiguous. CDR3 bases read: TGTGCCAGTAGTATAGATAAGTGGCATGAG. It yields the protein CASSIDKWHE. The whole CDR3 protein is CASSIDKWHEQFF.